These 26 T cell receptor beta chains originate from one sample sequenced in a study of blood T cell repertoires in COVID-19. Assay: immunoSEQ multiplex PCR; the TCRdb copy retains only in-frame clones and omits some. The sample carries approximately 170,000 clones, under 85% recorded once. Sequenced: peripheral blood. The origin of the receptors is a man aged 80 or over with COVID-19, enrolled during active disease.

The chain recombines TRBV19 with TRBJ2-1; perhaps TRBD1 as D (6 bases). The CDR3 loop spans 15 amino acids. Germline lookup yields CDR1 LNHDA and CDR2 SQIVND (reference sequence). V dropped 1 base and J dropped 5 bases, with 12 bases sitting between them. CDR3 sequence reads: CASSIVRGFDNEQFF. The CDR3 DNA reads as TGTGCCAGTAGTATAGTCAGGGGATTTGACAATGAGCAGTTCTTC.

This chain links TRBV7-9 with TRBJ1-1; a possible D gene is TRBD1 (5 bases). Deletions cut 1 base from V and 0 bases from J, with 15 bases between. Germline loops: CDR1 SEHNR, CDR2 FQNEAQ (reference sequence). CDR3 length: 17 amino acids. The CDR3 DNA is TGTGCCAGCAGCTTAGGGGGCGGGGTCCCAATGAACACTGAAGCTTTCTTT. This encodes CASSLGGGVPMNTEAFF.

The V call is TRBV19, the J call TRBJ2-7; possible D gene TRBD1, 6 bases. Germline-derived CDR1 and CDR2 are LNHDA and SQIVND (reference sequence). The length of the CDR3 is 14 residues. With 6 bases removed from V and 3 bases from J, the gap between germline ends came to 15 bases. CDR3 DNA sequence: TGTGCCAGTAGACAACTTCCAGGGGACTACGAGCAGTACTTC. Its translation is CASRQLPGDYEQYF.

The rearrangement links TRBV7-9 to TRBJ1-6; TRBD1 matches 8 bases. Trimming cost V 5 bases and J 13 bases; bases outside gene matches: 13. Germline assignment: CDR1 SEHNR and CDR2 FQNEAQ (reference sequence). The length of the CDR3 is 15 residues. CDR3 nucleotide sequence: TGTGCCAGCAGCCTGGACAGGGTAGGCATGGCGCCCCTCCACTTT. Translated: CASSLDRVGMAPLHF.

CDR3 protein: CSASGQGGLINYGYTF. The CDR3 nucleotides read TGCAGTGCTAGTGGACAGGGTGGGTTAATTAACTATGGCTACACCTTC. V usage is TRBV20-1 and J usage is TRBJ1-2; 8 bases are shared with TRBD1. CDR1 is DFQATT and CDR2 is SNEGSKA in the germline V gene (reference sequence). V was clipped by 3 bases and J by 1 base; unmatched bases: 10. CDR3 size: 16 residues.

V gene TRBV5-1 combines with J gene TRBJ1-2, with a tentative D call TRBD1 (6 bases). This CDR3 is built from 13 residues. Trimming removed 4 bases from V and 8 bases from J, with 15 bases in between. Germline V lookup: CDR1 SGHRS, CDR2 YFSETQ. DNA for the CDR3: TGCGCCAGCAGCCTAAACCTAAGGGGGGGCTACACCTTC. Its translation: CASSLNLRGGYTF.

The rearrangement links TRBV5-6 to TRBJ2-5, with TRBD1 as a possible D gene (5 bases). The CDR3 is 14 residues long. Germline loops: CDR1 SGHDT, CDR2 YYEEEE. V lost 3 bases, J lost 6 bases, and 15 bases lay in between. The CDR3 reads CASSSLQPGQTQYF. In DNA form, the CDR3 reads TGTGCCAGCAGCTCCCTCCAGCCAGGGCAGACCCAGTACTTC.

This sequence joins TRBV18 and TRBJ1-1, with D uncertain. CDR1 is KGHSH, CDR2 LQKENI, per germline. There are 12 residues in the CDR3. Between the trimmed V and J ends, which lost 4 bases and 10 bases, there was a span of 13 bases. CDR3 nucleotide sequence: TGTGCCAGCTCACTGCAAAGGGAGGTAGCTTTCTTT. Translated, it gives CASSLQREVAFF.

The chain has TRBV27 and TRBJ1-1; the D is unclear. V was cut by 2 bases and J by 5 bases, with 15 bases left in between. CDR1 and CDR2 (germline): MNHEY, SMNVEV (reference sequence). CDR3 length: 15 residues. The CDR3 DNA reads TGTGCCAGCAGTTTAAAGAGTTACCTGAGGACTGAAGCTTTCTTT. Amino acid sequence: CASSLKSYLRTEAFF.

The chain uses TRBV4-2 and TRBJ1-5; TRBD1 is a possible D gene (6 bases). The CDR3 consists of 15 residues. The V end lost 1 base, the J end lost 4 bases, and 11 bases lay between the germline ends. Germline V gene sequence: CDR1 LGHNA, CDR2 YNFKEQ. The CDR3 here is CASSQGLQGNQPQHF. CDR3 nucleotide sequence: TGTGCCAGCAGCCAAGGACTACAGGGTAATCAGCCCCAGCATTTT.

This chain connects TRBV10-3 to TRBJ2-1; 8 bases fit TRBD2. The junction had 14 bases not matched to a gene; V was cut back by 10 bases and J by 6 bases. Germline CDR1 ENHRY, CDR2 SYGVKD. The CDR3 contains 15 residues. The CDR3 reads CATQAGVGGANEQFF. CDR3 nucleotide sequence: TGTGCCACCCAGGCGGGGGTCGGGGGGGCCAATGAGCAGTTCTTC.

This chain connects TRBV6-5 to TRBJ2-5, with 9 bases aligning to TRBD1. CDR1 and CDR2 from the germline V gene are MNHEY and SVGAGI. There are 16 residues in the CDR3. V lost 2 bases to trimming and J lost 2 bases; unmatched junction nucleotides: 6. Here the CDR3 DNA reads TGTGCCAGCAGTTACCACGGGACAGGGCAACAAGAGACCCAGTACTTC. Its translation is CASSYHGTGQQETQYF.

J is TRBJ2-1 and V is TRBV9, with D hard to call. The CDR3 has 13 amino acids. Germline V lookup: CDR1 SGDLS, CDR2 YYNGEE. Trimming shortened V by 7 bases and J by 8 bases, and 16 bases separated the two germline ends. The CDR3 region is CASGPPGRDEQFF. In DNA form, the CDR3 reads TGTGCCAGCGGCCCCCCGGGTCGCGATGAGCAGTTCTTC.

The chain is built from TRBV29-1 and TRBJ1-1; D possibly corresponds to TRBD1 (5 bases). Germline loops: CDR1 SQVTM, CDR2 ANQGSEA. This CDR3 is built from 17 residues. V was clipped by 1 base and J by 0 bases, with 18 bases between them. The CDR3 nucleotides are TGCAGCGTTGAAGGTTCCTCGAGCGGGGCGATGAACACTGAAGCTTTCTTT. Translating gives CSVEGSSSGAMNTEAFF.

The chain joins TRBV18 to TRBJ2-3; D might be TRBD2 (5 bases). The CDR3 extends over 14 amino acids. CDR1 is KGHSH and CDR2 is LQKENI in the germline V gene. V lost 3 bases to trimming and J lost 5 bases, with 12 bases between them. The CDR3 sequence: CASSPSDAGDTQYF. In nucleotides, the CDR3 is TGTGCCAGCTCACCGTCGGACGCGGGAGATACGCAGTATTTT.

The chain is built from TRBV15 and TRBJ2-3; no definite D call. The CDR3 is made up of 12 amino acids. Germline lookup yields CDR1 LNHNV and CDR2 YYDKDF (reference sequence). Trimming pared 0 bases from V and 6 bases from J, leaving 4 bases between. The CDR3 here is CATSRDQDTQYF. As DNA, the CDR3 is TGTGCCACCAGCAGAGATCAGGATACGCAGTATTTT.

The chain is built from TRBV2 and TRBJ2-1; TRBD1 matches at 9 bases. In germline, CDR1 is SNHLY, CDR2 FYNNEI. V lost 6 bases to trimming and J lost 9 bases; unmatched junction nucleotides: 12. The CDR3 has 15 residues. CDR3: CASRVPGQGEGEQFF. Here the CDR3 DNA reads TGTGCCAGCAGGGTTCCGGGACAGGGAGAGGGTGAGCAGTTCTTC.

The rearrangement links TRBV7-3 to TRBJ1-2; TRBD1 agrees at 7 bases. Looked up from germline, CDR1 is SGHTA and CDR2 is FQGTGA. The CDR3 runs 16 residues. J lost 1 base, V lost 1 base, and 6 bases had no gene match. The CDR3 region has the DNA TGTGCCAGCAGCTTAAACGGACAGGCGAGTAACTATGGCTACACCTTC. This encodes CASSLNGQASNYGYTF.

The chain couples TRBV2 to TRBJ1-5; D remains ambiguous. The germline CDR1 and CDR2 sequences are SNHLY and FYNNEI. V lost 3 bases and J lost 4, with 10 bases in between. CDR3 size: 14 residues. The CDR3 is CASSDATPNQPQHF. The DNA of the CDR3 is TGTGCCAGCAGTGACGCGACTCCAAATCAGCCCCAGCATTTT. Full variable domain (missing parts from reference TRBV2 and TRBJ1-5): EPEVTQTPSHQVTQMGQEVILRCVPISNHLYFYWYRQILGQKVEFLVSFYNNEISEKSEIFDDQFSVERPDGSNFTLKIRSTKLEDSAMYFCASSDATPNQPQHFGDGTRLSIL.

This clone has a handful of counts. This chain links TRBV5-5 with TRBJ2-7; D possibly corresponds to TRBD1 (6 bases). The CDR3 extends over 15 amino acids. V was cut by 4 bases and J by 1 base, with 15 bases left in between. Germline CDR1 SGHKS, CDR2 YYEKEE (reference sequence). CDR3 residues: CASSSPGTPSYEQYF. The CDR3 DNA reads as TGTGCCAGCAGCAGCCCCGGGACACCGTCCTACGAGCAGTACTTC.

The chain joins TRBV5-1 to TRBJ1-3; 10 nucleotides match TRBD1. Germline V lookup: CDR1 SGHRS, CDR2 YFSETQ. Trimming cost V 3 bases and J 4 bases; bases outside gene matches: 4. This CDR3 contains 15 residues. CDR3 coding DNA: TGCGCCAGCAGCTGGGGGACAGGGGTAGGAAACACCATATATTTT. It translates to CASSWGTGVGNTIYF.

This chain connects TRBV18 to TRBJ1-4; D is unresolved. The CDR3 has 17 residues. Germline values: CDR1 KGHSH, CDR2 LQKENI. The V gene lost 3 bases and the J gene lost 8 bases, with 22 bases spanning the gap. CDR3 sequence: CASSPLAAGSRREKLFF. CDR3 nucleotide sequence: TGTGCCAGCTCACCTTTAGCCGCGGGATCGAGGAGAGAAAAACTGTTTTTT.

This chain uses TRBV6-2 or TRBV6-3 with TRBJ1-1; 8 nucleotides agree with TRBD1. CDR3 length equals 12 residues. V shed 5 bases, J shed 4 bases, and the junction held 0 bases outside the gene matches. CDR1 is MNHEY, CDR2 SVGEGT, per germline. The CDR3, as DNA: TGTGCCAGCAGTCAGGGGGCCACTGAAGCTTTCTTT. Amino acids: CASSQGATEAFF.

The V and J genes are TRBV6-1 and TRBJ2-5; the D is unclear. The CDR3 is 16 residues long. Deletions cut 0 bases from V and 5 bases from J, with 16 bases between. Germline loops: CDR1 MNHNS, CDR2 SASEGT. The CDR3 DNA sequence: TGTGCCAGCAGTGAAGCAAAATCAGATGTGTGGGAGACCCAGTACTTC. This gives the protein CASSEAKSDVWETQYF.

The chain carries TRBV29-1 and TRBJ1-2; tentative D call: TRBD1 (6 bases). CDR1 and CDR2 (germline): SQVTM, ANQGSEA. There are 11 residues in the CDR3. V lost 3 bases and J 7 bases, leaving 9 bases between the germline ends. CDR3 sequence reads: CSVEIGGGYTF. The CDR3 nucleotides read TGCAGCGTTGAGATAGGGGGTGGCTACACCTTC.

The chain carries TRBV19 and TRBJ1-6; D uncertain. The V gene's germline CDR1 is LNHDA and CDR2 SQIVND (reference sequence). The length of the CDR3 is 18 residues. The germline V and J ends were trimmed by 7 bases and 0 bases, with 19 bases remaining between them. The CDR3 DNA sequence: TGTGCCAGTACGGTCTCCTACTCGGGGAGCTCCTATAATTCACCCCTCCACTTT. Translation: CASTVSYSGSSYNSPLHF.